The rows below give T cell receptor beta chains drawn from one sample of a study of blood T cell repertoires in COVID-19. Method: immunoSEQ multiplex PCR; TCRdb's copy keeps in-frame clones and lacks some. The sample includes about 320,000 clones, over 75% seen only once; the top ten take less than 5.5%. What was sequenced was PBMCs or T cells enriched from blood (not recorded which). The receptors come from a man between 25 and 39 years old who had recovered from COVID-19. Both conserved end residues are part of each CDR3. A D gene is named only where the DNA matches it firmly. Size is omitted from some rows. Given values are once, few, many or a class for expanded clones.

TRBV7-9	TRBJ1-2	NA	NA	TGTGCCAGCAGCTCTAGACAGGCGTCCTATGGCTACACCTTC	CASSSRQASYGYTF
TRBV4-1	TRBJ2-4	TRBD2	once	TGCGCCAGCAGCCAAGAAAGCCTAGCGGAAAACATTCAGTACTTC	CASSQESLAENIQYF
TRBV10-3	TRBJ1-1	NA	NA	TGTGCCATCAGTGCGGGAGTGAACACTGAAGCTTTCTTT	CAISAGVNTEAFF
TRBV13	TRBJ2-1	TRBD2	NA	TGTGCCAGCAGCTTAGGGAGACTAGCGGGGGGGCCTGAGCAGTTCTTC	CASSLGRLAGGPEQFF
TRBV10-1	TRBJ2-7	TRBD1	NA	TGCGCCAGCAGTGACCAGAGACAGGGTCCCGAGCAGTACTTC	CASSDQRQGPEQYF
TRBV2	TRBJ1-1	NA	once	TGTGCCAGCAGTGCCGGGCGAGGGCGAGCTTTCTTT	CASSAGRGRAFF
TRBV3-1/TRBV3-2	TRBJ2-7	TRBD1	NA	TGTGCCAGCAGCCTTGGACAGGGGGCCTACGAGCAGTACTTC	CASSLGQGAYEQYF
TRBV11-2	TRBJ1-1	NA	NA	TGTGCCAGCAGCTTAGATAGGGTAAGGGAGACTGAAGCTTTCTTT	CASSLDRVRETEAFF
TRBV27	TRBJ2-5	TRBD2	NA	TGTGCCAGCAGTTTATACCCCCCCGGACTAGCGGGGGGGCAAGAGACCCAGTACTTC	CASSLYPPGLAGGQETQYF
TRBV2	TRBJ1-6	TRBD1	NA	TGTGCCAGCAGGGAGACAGGGCCTAATTCACCCCTCCACTTT	CASRETGPNSPLHF
TRBV2	TRBJ2-2	TRBD1	NA	TGTGCCAGCAGGGGGACAGGGAGAACCGGGGAGCTGTTTTTT	CASRGTGRTGELFF
TRBV5-4	TRBJ2-1	NA	NA	TGTGCCAGCAGCTTGGCAGCGAGGCCCAATGAGCAGTTCTTC	CASSLAARPNEQFF
TRBV18	TRBJ2-3	TRBD2	NA	TGTGCCAGCTCACCACCCCCGGGAGGGATCGGAGATACGCAGTATTTT	CASSPPPGGIGDTQYF
TRBV7-2	TRBJ2-3	TRBD2	NA	TGTGCCAGTCACCGGTCCGGACTAGGCACAGATACGCAGTATTTT	CASHRSGLGTDTQYF
TRBV28	TRBJ1-5	TRBD1	NA	TGTGCCAGCGGGACAGGGATTTTTCAGCCCCAGCATTTT	CASGTGIFQPQHF
TRBV24-1	TRBJ2-3	NA	NA	TGTGCCACCAGTGATGAGGTGGTAGATACGCAGTATTTT	CATSDEVVDTQYF
TRBV5-6	TRBJ2-1	NA	NA	TGTGCCAGCAGCTCGGTCCGGAATGAGCAGTTCTTC	CASSSVRNEQFF
TRBV28	TRBJ2-7	TRBD2	NA	TGTGCCAGCAGTTTCGTATTATCGACGGGGGGTGGGAGCTCCTACGAGCAGTACTTC	CASSFVLSTGGGSSYEQYF
TRBV30	TRBJ2-1	TRBD1	NA	TGTGCCTGGAGCTGGGACAGGGCCGATGTAAATGAGCAGTTCTTC	CAWSWDRADVNEQFF
TRBV11-2	TRBJ1-3	TRBD1	NA	TGTGCCAGCAGCACAGGGGACCGTGGAAACACCATATATTTT	CASSTGDRGNTIYF
TRBV23-1	TRBJ1-2	NA	few	TGCGCCAGCAGTCCGGACGGGGGGGCCCCCATCTACTATGGCTACACCTTC	CASSPDGGAPIYYGYTF
TRBV19	TRBJ1-1	NA	NA	TGTGCCAGTAGTCCCCGCCTGGACAGAAACACTGAAGCTTTCTTT	CASSPRLDRNTEAFF
TRBV5-1	TRBJ1-2	NA	NA	TGCGCCAGCAGTTTTGTTAGGGGCGCAGGACATGGCTACACCTTC	CASSFVRGAGHGYTF
TRBV4-2	TRBJ2-5	TRBD2	NA	TGTGCCAGCAGCCGGGCGCTAGCGGGGCGAGAGACCCAGTACTTC	CASSRALAGRETQYF
TRBV6-5	TRBJ1-2	TRBD1	NA	TGTGCCAGCAGCCCCGGGACAGGGAGGGACTATGGCTACACCTTC	CASSPGTGRDYGYTF
TRBV24-1	TRBJ2-1	TRBD2	NA	TGTGCCACCAGTGTCGGGACTAGCATCGTGGATGAGCAGTTCTTC	CATSVGTSIVDEQFF
TRBV4-1	TRBJ1-4	NA	NA	TGCGCCAGCGGAAAGGGAGTGATTGAAAAACTGTTTTTT	CASGKGVIEKLFF
TRBV28	TRBJ2-5	NA	NA	TGTGCCAGCAGTTTTCCCGGCCAAGAGACCCAGTACTTC	CASSFPGQETQYF
TRBV9	TRBJ1-3	NA	NA	TGTGCCAGCAGCCCGACATCTGGAAACACCATATATTTT	CASSPTSGNTIYF
TRBV24-1	TRBJ2-7	NA	NA	TGTGCCACCAGGGACAGCTCCTACGAGCAGTACTTC	CATRDSSYEQYF
TRBV7-6	TRBJ2-7	TRBD1	NA	TGTGCCAGCAGCCGGGACAGGGTTTACGAGCAGTACTTC	CASSRDRVYEQYF
TRBV2	TRBJ2-7	NA	few	TGTGCCAGCAGTGAATATCTCGAGCAGTACTTC	CASSEYLEQYF
TRBV28	TRBJ2-2	NA	NA	TGTGCCAGCACAGGGGACACCGGGGAGCTGTTTTTT	CASTGDTGELFF
TRBV29-1	TRBJ1-4	TRBD1	NA	TGCAGCGTTGAATTCCGGGACAGGCCTCTCCGGCTGTTTTTT	CSVEFRDRPLRLFF
TRBV27	TRBJ1-2	NA	NA	TGTGCCAGCAGTTTTCTACCGATCAGGGTACCTGGCTACACCTTC	CASSFLPIRVPGYTF